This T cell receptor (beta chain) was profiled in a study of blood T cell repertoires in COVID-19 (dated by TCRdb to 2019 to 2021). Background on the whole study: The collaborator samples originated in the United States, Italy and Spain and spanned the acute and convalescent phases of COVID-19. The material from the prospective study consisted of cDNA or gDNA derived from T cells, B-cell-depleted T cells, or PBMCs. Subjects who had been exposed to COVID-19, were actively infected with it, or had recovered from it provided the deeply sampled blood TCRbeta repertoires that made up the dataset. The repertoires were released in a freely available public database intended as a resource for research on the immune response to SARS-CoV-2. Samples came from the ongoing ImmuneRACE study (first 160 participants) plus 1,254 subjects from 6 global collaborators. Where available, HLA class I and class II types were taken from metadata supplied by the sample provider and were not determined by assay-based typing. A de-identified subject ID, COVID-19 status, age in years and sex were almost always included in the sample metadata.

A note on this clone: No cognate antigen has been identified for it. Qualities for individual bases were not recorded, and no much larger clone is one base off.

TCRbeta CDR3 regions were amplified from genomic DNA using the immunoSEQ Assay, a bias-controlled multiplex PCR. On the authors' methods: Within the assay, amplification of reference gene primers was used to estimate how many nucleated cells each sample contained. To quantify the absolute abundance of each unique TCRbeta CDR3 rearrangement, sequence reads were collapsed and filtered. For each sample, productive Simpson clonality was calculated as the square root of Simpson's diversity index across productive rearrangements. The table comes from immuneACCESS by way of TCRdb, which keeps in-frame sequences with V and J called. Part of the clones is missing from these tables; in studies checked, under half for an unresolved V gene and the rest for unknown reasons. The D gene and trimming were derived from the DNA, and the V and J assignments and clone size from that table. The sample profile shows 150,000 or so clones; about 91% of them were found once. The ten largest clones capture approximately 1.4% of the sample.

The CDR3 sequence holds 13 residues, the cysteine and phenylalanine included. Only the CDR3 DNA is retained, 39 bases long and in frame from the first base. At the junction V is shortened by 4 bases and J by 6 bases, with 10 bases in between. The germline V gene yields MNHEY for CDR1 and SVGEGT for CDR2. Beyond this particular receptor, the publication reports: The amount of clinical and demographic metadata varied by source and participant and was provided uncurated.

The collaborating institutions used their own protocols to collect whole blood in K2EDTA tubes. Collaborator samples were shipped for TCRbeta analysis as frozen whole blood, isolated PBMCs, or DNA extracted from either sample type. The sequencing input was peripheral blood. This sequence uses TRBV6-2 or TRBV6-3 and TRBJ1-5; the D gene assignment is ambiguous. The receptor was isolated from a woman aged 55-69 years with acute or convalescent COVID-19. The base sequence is TGTGCCAGCAGTTCCGAGGGTTTTCAGCCCCAGCATTTT. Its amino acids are CASSSEGFQPQHF.